This TCR beta chain was profiled in a study of early T cells in non-severe SARS-CoV-2 infection. Study-wide context: Chains were unpaired, as sequencing was done on bulk RNA from unsorted whole blood. Study-wide results and caveats: The study's VDJdb matching favored anti-spike CD8 responses and missed private and CD4 specificities.

This clonotype was recorded a few times. The antigen remains unidentified. The TCR library protocol was used to attach unique molecular identifiers. These identifiers were attached to individual cDNA molecules. TCRdb fed the 5' RACE reads into MiXCR, producing one record per CDR3 protein. This table holds more than 75,000 distinct CDR3 sequences, 13% found once. V was trimmed by 7 bases and J by 1 base, leaving 13 bases between them. The germline gives CDR1 MDHEN, CDR2 SYDVKM. The CDR3 spans 14 residues. This TCR derives from an adult who was a healthcare worker with PCR-confirmed SARS-CoV-2 infection or an uninfected control (not recorded which). The chain employs TRBV28 and TRBJ2-5; D is tentatively TRBD1 or TRBD2 (5 bases each). Sequenced input: whole blood. CDR3 sequence reads: CASTGTVSQETQYF. The CDR3 region has the DNA TGTGCCAGCACAGGGACGGTTTCCCAAGAGACCCAGTACTTC.